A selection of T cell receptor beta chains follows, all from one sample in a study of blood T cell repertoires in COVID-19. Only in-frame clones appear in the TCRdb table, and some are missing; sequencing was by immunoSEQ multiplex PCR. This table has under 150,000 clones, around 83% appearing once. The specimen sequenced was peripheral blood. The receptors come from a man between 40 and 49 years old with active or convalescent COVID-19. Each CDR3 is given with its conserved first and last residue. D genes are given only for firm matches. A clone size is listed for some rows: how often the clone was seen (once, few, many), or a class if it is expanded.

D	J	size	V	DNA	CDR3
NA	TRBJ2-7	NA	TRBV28	TGTGCCAGCGGGCTAACAGGGTCTTCCTACGAGCAGTACTTC	CASGLTGSSYEQYF
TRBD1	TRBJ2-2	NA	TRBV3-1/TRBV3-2	TGTGCCAGCAGACACCGACAGGGCACCGGGGAGCTGTTTTTT	CASRHRQGTGELFF
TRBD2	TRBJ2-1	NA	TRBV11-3	TGTGCCAGCTCGCCTAGCGGGGGGAAGGGGCAGTTCTTC	CASSPSGGKGQFF
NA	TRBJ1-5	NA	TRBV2	TGTGCCAGCAGCCTCAATCAGCCCCAGCATTTT	CASSLNQPQHF
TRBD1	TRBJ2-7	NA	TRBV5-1	TGCGCCAGCAGACAGACAGGGAATTCCTACGAGCAGTACTTC	CASRQTGNSYEQYF
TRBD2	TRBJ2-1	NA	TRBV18	TGTGCCAGCTCACCTCTCGGGGGGGAAGGCAATGAGCAGTTCTTC	CASSPLGGEGNEQFF
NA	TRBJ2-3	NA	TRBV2	TGTGCCAGCAGAGAAGGTGACAACCTTAGCACAGATACGCAGTATTTT	CASREGDNLSTDTQYF
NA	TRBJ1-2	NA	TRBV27	TGTGCCAGCAGTTTATGGGAGGGCGTTGACTATGGCTACACCTTC	CASSLWEGVDYGYTF
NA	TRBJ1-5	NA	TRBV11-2	TGTGCCAGCAGCTTTCGACAAAATCAGCCCCAGCATTTT	CASSFRQNQPQHF
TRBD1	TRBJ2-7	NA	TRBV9	TGTGCCAGCAGCCCAGAGACGGGACAGGGCTACGAGCAGTACTTC	CASSPETGQGYEQYF
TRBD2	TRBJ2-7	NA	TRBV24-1	TGTGCCACCAGTGATTTGCACGCGGGGGAGAGGAACGAGCAGTACTTC	CATSDLHAGERNEQYF
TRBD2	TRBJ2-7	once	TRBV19	TGTGCCAGTAGTATGTCGACTAGCGGGGTTTACGAGCAGTACTTC	CASSMSTSGVYEQYF
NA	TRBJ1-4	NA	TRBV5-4	TGTGCCAGCAGCTTGGGAGGTGAAAAACTGTTTTTT	CASSLGGEKLFF
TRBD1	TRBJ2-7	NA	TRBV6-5	TGTGCCAGCAGGAGGGGACAGGGGAACTACGAGCAGTACTTC	CASRRGQGNYEQYF
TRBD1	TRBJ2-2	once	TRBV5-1	TGCGCCAGCAGCTATGGGACAGGGGACACCGGGGAGCTGTTTTTT	CASSYGTGDTGELFF
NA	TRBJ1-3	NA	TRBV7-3	TGTGCCAGCAGCTTACATAGCTCTGGAAACACCATATATTTT	CASSLHSSGNTIYF
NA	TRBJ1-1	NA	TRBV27	TGTGCCAGCAGCCCAGGACGGGAACCTGAAGCTTTCTTT	CASSPGREPEAFF
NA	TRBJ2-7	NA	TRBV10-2	TGCGCCAGCAGTGAACAGGGTCCCTACGAGCAGTACTTC	CASSEQGPYEQYF
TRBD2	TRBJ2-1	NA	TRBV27	TGTGCCAGCAGTCCCCGCCCGTATACCACGGGGGGATACAATGAGCAGTTCTTC	CASSPRPYTTGGYNEQFF
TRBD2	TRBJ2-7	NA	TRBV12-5	TGTGCTAGTGGTTCCAGGACTAGCGGGACTTCCTACGAGCAGTACTTC	CASGSRTSGTSYEQYF
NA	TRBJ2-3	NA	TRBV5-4	TGTGCCAGCAGCTTGGCCGGCGGGGTAGAGACAGATACGCAGTATTTT	CASSLAGGVETDTQYF
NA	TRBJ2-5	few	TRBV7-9	TGTGCCAGCAGCTTAGCGCGGCAGGGCCAAGAGACCCAGTACTTC	CASSLARQGQETQYF
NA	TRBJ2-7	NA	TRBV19	TGTGCCAGTAGTATAGATAGGCCGGCGGGGGAGCAGTACTTC	CASSIDRPAGEQYF
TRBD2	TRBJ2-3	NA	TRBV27	TGTGCCAGCAGTTTCCTACTGGGGGCGGGGGGACCCACAGATACGCAGTATTTT	CASSFLLGAGGPTDTQYF
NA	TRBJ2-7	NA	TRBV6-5	TGTGCCAGCAGCACCTACGAGCAGTACTTC	CASSTYEQYF
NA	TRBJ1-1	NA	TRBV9	TGTGCCAGCAGCCGAGGGAGAGACACTGAAGCTTTCTTT	CASSRGRDTEAFF
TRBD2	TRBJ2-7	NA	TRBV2	TGTGCCAGCAGGACGGGCGGGGGGGCCTACGAGCAGTACTTC	CASRTGGGAYEQYF
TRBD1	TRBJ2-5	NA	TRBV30	TGTGCCTGGAGCCCGCGGACAGGGGGCCCACTAGCGGTCCCGTACTTC	CAWSPRTGGPLAVPYF
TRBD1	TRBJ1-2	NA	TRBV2	TGTGCCAGCAGACAAAAGGCGACAGGGAGATATGGCTACACCTTC	CASRQKATGRYGYTF
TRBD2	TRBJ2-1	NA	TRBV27	TGTGCCAGCACCTCTAGCGGGGTCAATGAGCAGTTCTTC	CASTSSGVNEQFF
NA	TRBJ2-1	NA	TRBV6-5	TGTGCCAGTCACGGGGGCTCCTACAATGAGCAGTTCTTC	CASHGGSYNEQFF
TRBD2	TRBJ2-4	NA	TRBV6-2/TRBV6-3	TGTGCCAGCAGTTACCGGGACTACACAAACATTCAGTACTTC	CASSYRDYTNIQYF
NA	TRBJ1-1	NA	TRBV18	TGTGCCAGCTCCCAACAGGACACTGAAGCTTTCTTT	CASSQQDTEAFF
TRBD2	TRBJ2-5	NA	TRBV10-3	TGTGCCATCAGCAATAGCGGGGGGGCCATAAAGACCCAGTACTTC	CAISNSGGAIKTQYF
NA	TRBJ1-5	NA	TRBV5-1	TGCGCCAGCAGCTTGACCGGGCCTCAGCCCAAGAGGGAGACTTGGGATAGCAATCAGCCCCAGCATTTT	CASSLTGPQPKRETWDSNQPQHF
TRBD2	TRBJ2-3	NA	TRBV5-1	TGCGCCAGCAGAGAGCTAGCGGGCACAGATACGCAGTATTTT	CASRELAGTDTQYF
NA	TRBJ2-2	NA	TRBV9	TGTGCCAGCAGCCCATCACAGGGGAACACCGGGGAGCTGTTTTTT	CASSPSQGNTGELFF
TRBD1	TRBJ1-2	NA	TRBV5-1	TGCGCCAGCAGCTTGCAGGGGGCTAGTGTGGATGGCTACACCTTC	CASSLQGASVDGYTF
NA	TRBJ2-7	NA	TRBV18	TGTGCCAGCTCACCAGCAGGTGGAGGCTCCTACGAGCAGTACTTC	CASSPAGGGSYEQYF
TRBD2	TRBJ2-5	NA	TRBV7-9	TGTGCCAGCAGCTTCTTCGAAGCGGGGGGGTTCCAAGAGACCCAGTACTTC	CASSFFEAGGFQETQYF
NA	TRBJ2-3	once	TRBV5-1	TGCGCCAGCAGCCAAGGGACACAGTCGAGCACAGATACGCAGTATTTT	CASSQGTQSSTDTQYF
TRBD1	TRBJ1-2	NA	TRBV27	TGTGCCAGCAGTAAGACAGGGCGGAACTATGGCTACACCTTC	CASSKTGRNYGYTF
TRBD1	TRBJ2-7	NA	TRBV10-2	TGCGCCAGCAGGCTGGGACAGGCCTACGAGCAGTACTTC	CASRLGQAYEQYF
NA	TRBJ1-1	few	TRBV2	TGTGCCAGCATGTCGGACAGGAACACTGAAGCTTTCTTT	CASMSDRNTEAFF
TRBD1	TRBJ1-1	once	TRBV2	TGTGCCAGCAGTGGTCCGGACAGGACGGGGGAAGCTTTCTTT	CASSGPDRTGEAFF
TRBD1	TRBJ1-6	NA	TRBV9	TGTGCCAGCAGCGTCCGACAGGGGGAGCCCCTCCACTTT	CASSVRQGEPLHF
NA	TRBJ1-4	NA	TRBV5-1	TGCGCCAGCAGCCCGACGGGGGCAACTAATGAAAAACTGTTTTTT	CASSPTGATNEKLFF
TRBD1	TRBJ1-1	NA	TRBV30	TGTGCCTGGCGGGACAGGCTGAACACTGAAGCTTTCTTT	CAWRDRLNTEAFF
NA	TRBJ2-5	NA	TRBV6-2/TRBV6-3	TGTGCCAGCAGCGAGGGGGACGAGACCCAGTACTTC	CASSEGDETQYF
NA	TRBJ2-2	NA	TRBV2	TGTGCCAGCAGTGAGTGGCGGGGGAACACCGGGGAGCTGTTTTTT	CASSEWRGNTGELFF
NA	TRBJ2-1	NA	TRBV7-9	TGTGCCAGCAGCGGGGGGACCCTCGGCTCCTACAATGAGCAGTTCTTC	CASSGGTLGSYNEQFF
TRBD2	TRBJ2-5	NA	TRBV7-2	TGTGCCAGCAGTCTTTCCCGCGGGGGGGCGGGGGAGACCCAGTACTTC	CASSLSRGGAGETQYF
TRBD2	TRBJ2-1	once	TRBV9	TGTGCCAGCAGTGCGGCGGGGGGGCCGGGGAATGAGCAGTTCTTC	CASSAAGGPGNEQFF
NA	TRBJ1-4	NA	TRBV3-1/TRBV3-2	TGTGCCAGCAGCCGAGGAAAGGGAGACGAAAAACTGTTTTTT	CASSRGKGDEKLFF
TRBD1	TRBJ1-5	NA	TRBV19	TGTGCCAGTAGAGAGGACAGGGGAAACAATCAGCCCCAGCATTTT	CASREDRGNNQPQHF
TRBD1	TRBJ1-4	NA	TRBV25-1	TGTGCCAGCAGCCACCAGACAGGGGGGGAGGAAAAACTGTTTTTT	CASSHQTGGEEKLFF
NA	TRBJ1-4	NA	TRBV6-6	TGTGCCAGCAGATCAGGGGTAGGGGTTTTTAATGAAAAACTGTTTTTT	CASRSGVGVFNEKLFF